The rows below give T cell receptor beta chains drawn from one sample of a study of control samples from healthy donors and cancer patients. The table came from immunoSEQ multiplex PCR; TCRdb's copy has only in-frame clones and leaves some out. This sample has roughly 450,000 clones, with approximately 92% found just once. Sequenced input: PBMCs. Source of these receptors: a man aged 35 to 55 with head and neck cancer. Each CDR3 is given with its conserved first and last residue. Fields, in order: J gene, CDR3 length, V gene, clone size, D gene, CDR3 protein, CDR3 DNA. The D gene is left open where the match is weak. Some rows have no size entry. The others give once, few or many, or a class for an expanded clone.

j_call: TRBJ1-2; cdr3_length: 15; v_call: TRBV30; clone_size: -; d_call: TRBD1; cdr3_aa: CAWSEDRGPFYGYTF; cdr3_nt: TGTGCCTGGAGTGAGGACAGGGGGCCGTTCTATGGCTACACCTTC
j_call: TRBJ2-5; cdr3_length: 12; v_call: TRBV5-4; clone_size: -; d_call: -; cdr3_aa: CASNPGTETQYF; cdr3_nt: TGTGCCAGCAACCCGGGAACAGAGACCCAGTACTTC
j_call: TRBJ2-7; cdr3_length: 11; v_call: TRBV20-1; clone_size: -; d_call: -; cdr3_aa: CSADSEGEQYF; cdr3_nt: TGCAGTGCCGACAGTGAGGGCGAGCAGTACTTC
j_call: TRBJ1-1; cdr3_length: 16; v_call: TRBV19; clone_size: -; d_call: -; cdr3_aa: CASSNDRLRQYTEAFF; cdr3_nt: TGTGCCAGTAGTAATGACCGCCTTCGGCAGTACACTGAAGCTTTCTTT
j_call: TRBJ2-1; cdr3_length: 12; v_call: TRBV28; clone_size: -; d_call: -; cdr3_aa: CASRGGDNEQFF; cdr3_nt: TGTGCCAGCAGAGGAGGGGACAATGAGCAGTTCTTC
j_call: TRBJ2-1; cdr3_length: 11; v_call: TRBV5-5; clone_size: -; d_call: -; cdr3_aa: CASSLVDEQFF; cdr3_nt: TGTGCCAGCAGCTTAGTTGATGAGCAGTTCTTC
j_call: TRBJ2-7; cdr3_length: 15; v_call: TRBV10-3; clone_size: -; d_call: -; cdr3_aa: CAISESGSPTYEQYF; cdr3_nt: TGTGCCATCAGTGAGTCAGGCAGCCCTACCTACGAGCAGTACTTC
j_call: TRBJ2-2; cdr3_length: 16; v_call: TRBV30; clone_size: -; d_call: -; cdr3_aa: CAWSVGGARDTGELFF; cdr3_nt: TGTGCCTGGAGTGTAGGTGGGGCGCGCGACACCGGGGAGCTGTTTTTT
j_call: TRBJ1-5; cdr3_length: 15; v_call: TRBV7-2; clone_size: -; d_call: TRBD1; cdr3_aa: CASSRGQGGYQPQHF; cdr3_nt: TGTGCCAGCAGCCGCGGACAGGGAGGGTATCAGCCCCAGCATTTT
j_call: TRBJ1-2; cdr3_length: 15; v_call: TRBV19; clone_size: -; d_call: TRBD1; cdr3_aa: CASSTWTGTGYGYTF; cdr3_nt: TGTGCCAGTAGTACCTGGACAGGAACGGGCTATGGCTACACCTTC
j_call: TRBJ2-6; cdr3_length: 13; v_call: TRBV12-3/TRBV12-4; clone_size: -; d_call: -; cdr3_aa: CASSRSGANVLTF; cdr3_nt: TGTGCCAGCAGTCGCTCTGGGGCCAACGTCCTGACTTTC
j_call: TRBJ2-3; cdr3_length: 15; v_call: TRBV9; clone_size: -; d_call: -; cdr3_aa: CASSPTAQLSDTQYF; cdr3_nt: TGTGCCAGCAGCCCAACAGCACAATTATCAGATACGCAGTATTTT
j_call: TRBJ2-7; cdr3_length: 15; v_call: TRBV19; clone_size: -; d_call: TRBD2; cdr3_aa: CASSLRGGQSYEQYF; cdr3_nt: TGTGCCAGTAGTCTCCGGGGGGGACAATCCTACGAGCAGTACTTC
j_call: TRBJ2-7; cdr3_length: 15; v_call: TRBV2; clone_size: -; d_call: TRBD2; cdr3_aa: CASNPLAGGYHEQYF; cdr3_nt: TGTGCCAGCAACCCCCTAGCGGGAGGTTACCACGAGCAGTACTTC
j_call: TRBJ2-5; cdr3_length: 17; v_call: TRBV3-1/TRBV3-2; clone_size: -; d_call: TRBD2; cdr3_aa: CASSHGARLAGDETQYF; cdr3_nt: TGTGCCAGCAGCCATGGTGCCCGACTAGCGGGGGATGAGACCCAGTACTTC
j_call: TRBJ2-7; cdr3_length: 15; v_call: TRBV2; clone_size: once; d_call: -; cdr3_aa: CASSEELGGSYEQYF; cdr3_nt: TGTGCCAGCAGTGAAGAGCTAGGCGGCTCCTACGAGCAGTACTTC
j_call: TRBJ1-2; cdr3_length: 15; v_call: TRBV28; clone_size: -; d_call: TRBD1; cdr3_aa: CASTLRDRGGGGYTF; cdr3_nt: TGTGCCAGCACCCTTCGGGACAGGGGAGGGGGTGGCTACACCTTC
j_call: TRBJ2-3; cdr3_length: 13; v_call: TRBV6-2/TRBV6-3; clone_size: -; d_call: -; cdr3_aa: CASSTGTADTQYF; cdr3_nt: TGTGCCAGCAGTACTGGGACGGCAGATACGCAGTATTTT
j_call: TRBJ2-1; cdr3_length: 16; v_call: TRBV2; clone_size: once; d_call: TRBD1; cdr3_aa: CASSPPGTALSDEQFF; cdr3_nt: TGTGCCAGCAGCCCCCCCGGGACAGCCTTGAGCGATGAGCAGTTCTTC
j_call: TRBJ2-7; cdr3_length: 13; v_call: TRBV5-1; clone_size: -; d_call: -; cdr3_aa: CASSLVDKYEQYF; cdr3_nt: TGCGCCAGCAGCTTGGTCGATAAATACGAGCAGTACTTC
j_call: TRBJ2-1; cdr3_length: 18; v_call: TRBV7-5; clone_size: -; d_call: -; cdr3_aa: CARSPQEFSGSSYNEQFF; cdr3_nt: TGTGCCAGAAGCCCACAGGAATTTAGCGGAAGCTCCTACAATGAGCAGTTCTTC
j_call: TRBJ2-5; cdr3_length: 16; v_call: TRBV11-2; clone_size: -; d_call: TRBD1; cdr3_aa: CASSRTGQGPMQTQYF; cdr3_nt: TGTGCCAGCAGCCGCACGGGACAGGGACCTATGCAGACCCAGTACTTC
j_call: TRBJ1-2; cdr3_length: 12; v_call: TRBV5-4; clone_size: -; d_call: -; cdr3_aa: CASSEPPYGYTF; cdr3_nt: TGTGCCAGCAGCGAACCACCCTATGGCTACACCTTC
j_call: TRBJ2-1; cdr3_length: 16; v_call: TRBV7-3; clone_size: -; d_call: TRBD2; cdr3_aa: CASSLWSSGTRNEQFF; cdr3_nt: TGTGCCAGCAGCTTATGGTCTAGCGGCACTCGGAATGAGCAGTTCTTC
j_call: TRBJ2-7; cdr3_length: 14; v_call: TRBV6-6; clone_size: -; d_call: -; cdr3_aa: CASSYLADGYEQYF; cdr3_nt: TGTGCCAGCAGTTACCTCGCGGACGGCTACGAGCAGTACTTC
j_call: TRBJ2-7; cdr3_length: 15; v_call: TRBV11-3; clone_size: -; d_call: TRBD1; cdr3_aa: CASSFTGTGNYEQYF; cdr3_nt: TGTGCCAGCAGCTTTACCGGGACAGGGAACTACGAGCAGTACTTC
j_call: TRBJ2-2; cdr3_length: 15; v_call: TRBV10-3; clone_size: -; d_call: -; cdr3_aa: CAIPRGGLSTGELFF; cdr3_nt: TGTGCCATCCCCCGTGGGGGGCTAAGCACCGGGGAGCTGTTTTTT
j_call: TRBJ2-7; cdr3_length: 15; v_call: TRBV4-1; clone_size: -; d_call: TRBD2; cdr3_aa: CASSHLRGSTYEQYF; cdr3_nt: TGCGCCAGCAGCCACCTGCGGGGGTCCACCTACGAGCAGTACTTC
j_call: TRBJ2-7; cdr3_length: 15; v_call: TRBV6-2/TRBV6-3; clone_size: -; d_call: TRBD2; cdr3_aa: CASSRSSGRAYEQYF; cdr3_nt: TGTGCCAGCAGTCGAAGTAGCGGGAGGGCCTACGAGCAGTACTTC
j_call: TRBJ1-1; cdr3_length: 12; v_call: TRBV27; clone_size: -; d_call: -; cdr3_aa: CASIRENTEAFF; cdr3_nt: TGTGCCAGCATAAGGGAGAACACTGAAGCTTTCTTT
j_call: TRBJ2-3; cdr3_length: 17; v_call: TRBV5-4; clone_size: -; d_call: TRBD2; cdr3_aa: CASSFRASGDGTDTQYF; cdr3_nt: TGTGCCAGCAGCTTTAGGGCCAGCGGGGATGGAACAGATACGCAGTATTTT
j_call: TRBJ2-1; cdr3_length: 13; v_call: TRBV9; clone_size: -; d_call: -; cdr3_aa: CASSVWGINEQFF; cdr3_nt: TGTGCCAGCAGCGTGTGGGGAATCAATGAGCAGTTCTTC
j_call: TRBJ1-4; cdr3_length: 15; v_call: TRBV18; clone_size: -; d_call: TRBD1; cdr3_aa: CTSSRQGATNEKLFF; cdr3_nt: TGTACCAGCTCCCGACAGGGGGCAACTAATGAAAAACTGTTTTTT
j_call: TRBJ1-5; cdr3_length: 15; v_call: TRBV2; clone_size: -; d_call: -; cdr3_aa: CASRGSEYSNQPQHF; cdr3_nt: TGTGCCAGCAGGGGTTCAGAATATAGCAATCAGCCCCAGCATTTT
j_call: TRBJ1-3; cdr3_length: 15; v_call: TRBV30; clone_size: -; d_call: TRBD1; cdr3_aa: CAWGQGFNSGNTIYF; cdr3_nt: TGTGCCTGGGGACAGGGTTTTAACTCTGGAAACACCATATATTTT
j_call: TRBJ2-3; cdr3_length: 17; v_call: TRBV7-9; clone_size: -; d_call: TRBD2; cdr3_aa: CASSVSGGAWESDTQYF; cdr3_nt: TGTGCCAGCAGCGTTAGCGGGGGGGCGTGGGAATCAGATACGCAGTATTTT
j_call: TRBJ1-1; cdr3_length: 14; v_call: TRBV30; clone_size: -; d_call: -; cdr3_aa: CAWTPGGRQTEAFF; cdr3_nt: TGTGCCTGGACGCCCGGGGGCCGGCAGACTGAAGCTTTCTTT
j_call: TRBJ1-1; cdr3_length: 15; v_call: TRBV19; clone_size: -; d_call: -; cdr3_aa: CASSIVWGTGTEAFF; cdr3_nt: TGTGCCAGTAGTATAGTATGGGGAACAGGTACTGAAGCTTTCTTT
j_call: TRBJ2-1; cdr3_length: 15; v_call: TRBV12-5; clone_size: once; d_call: TRBD1; cdr3_aa: CASGETDRGRNEQFF; cdr3_nt: TGTGCTAGTGGAGAAACGGACAGGGGGCGCAATGAGCAGTTCTTC
j_call: TRBJ2-3; cdr3_length: 19; v_call: TRBV28; clone_size: -; d_call: -; cdr3_aa: CASRRGGGLAGLPTDTQYF; cdr3_nt: TGTGCCAGCAGGCGAGGGGGCGGGCTAGCGGGTTTACCCACAGATACGCAGTATTTT
j_call: TRBJ1-5; cdr3_length: 13; v_call: TRBV6-1; clone_size: -; d_call: -; cdr3_aa: CASRQGWNQPQHF; cdr3_nt: TGTGCCAGCAGACAGGGTTGGAATCAGCCCCAGCATTTT
j_call: TRBJ2-2; cdr3_length: 18; v_call: TRBV6-1; clone_size: -; d_call: -; cdr3_aa: CASSEDRLRRRSTGELFF; cdr3_nt: TGTGCCAGCAGTGAAGATAGGTTGAGGAGACGGTCTACCGGGGAGCTGTTTTTT
j_call: TRBJ1-6; cdr3_length: 13; v_call: TRBV6-5; clone_size: -; d_call: -; cdr3_aa: CASGVFPPSPLHF; cdr3_nt: TGTGCCAGCGGCGTTTTTCCCCCCTCACCCCTCCACTTT
j_call: TRBJ1-1; cdr3_length: 11; v_call: TRBV19; clone_size: once; d_call: -; cdr3_aa: CATQTGAEAFF; cdr3_nt: TGTGCCACCCAGACAGGCGCTGAAGCTTTCTTT
j_call: TRBJ2-3; cdr3_length: 15; v_call: TRBV5-1; clone_size: -; d_call: TRBD1; cdr3_aa: CASSFRQGRTDTQYF; cdr3_nt: TGCGCCAGCAGCTTCCGACAGGGGAGGACAGATACGCAGTATTTT
j_call: TRBJ1-3; cdr3_length: 10; v_call: TRBV19; clone_size: -; d_call: -; cdr3_aa: CASSISGMLF; cdr3_nt: TGTGCCAGTAGTATATCCGGGATGCTGTTT